This TCR beta chain is from a study of blood T cell repertoires in COVID-19. Across the whole study: T cells, B-cell-depleted T cells, or PBMCs supplied cDNA or gDNA.

Germline V CDR1 and CDR2: SGHDT, YYEEEE. With 4 bases clipped from V and 2 bases from J, the junction kept 3 bases outside the gene matches. This CDR3 contains 14 residues. Per the original methods: Researchers report that nucleated cell counts were estimated from reference gene primer amplification. Sequenced by immunoSEQ multiplex PCR; TCRdb stores in-frame clones only, minus some. The V and J calls and the clone size are those of that table, but D and trimming were determined from the DNA. The profile shows 73,000 or so clones, more than 65% of them singletons. Sequencing input: peripheral blood. This chain joins TRBV5-6 and TRBJ1-3, with 7 bases lining up with TRBD1. The receptor comes from a woman in her sixties with acute or convalescent COVID-19. The CDR3 sequence is CASSAGGPGNTIYF. In DNA form, the CDR3 reads TGTGCCAGCAGCGCAGGGGGTCCTGGAAACACCATATATTTT.